Below are 15 T cell receptor beta chains sequenced from a single sample in a study of CD8 T cells in ankylosing spondylitis. TCRdb independently ran MiXCR on the 5' RACE reads; one entry per CDR3 protein. The table has 55,000 or so distinct CDR3 sequences, 7.4% seen once. The sample taken for sequencing was blood, either unsorted or a sorted T cell fraction (not recorded which). The source of these receptors is a female donor with ankylosing spondylitis or in good health (not recorded which).

At least ten counts were recorded for this clonotype. The chain links TRBV29-1 to TRBJ2-1; 10 bases are shared with TRBD1. CDR1 and CDR2 from the germline V gene are SQVTM and ANQGSEA. The V segment lost 6 bases and the J segment 2 bases; nucleotides outside the gene matches: 1. The CDR3 sequence is 13 residues long. The CDR3 DNA reads TGCAGCGTCGGACAGGGGGCCTACAATGAGCAGTTCTTC. Protein: CSVGQGAYNEQFF.

This clonotype was observed at least ten times. The chain combines TRBV6-5 with TRBJ1-2; D is unresolved. Trimming cost V 0 bases and J 4 bases, with 9 bases left between them. Germline CDR1 reads MNHEY; CDR2 reads SVGAGI. The CDR3 is made up of 14 amino acids. The CDR3 DNA sequence: TGTGCCAGCAGTTACTCAAGTCCGATCTATGGCTACACCTTC. It encodes CASSYSSPIYGYTF.

The gene calls are TRBV7-2 and TRBJ2-1, with 9 positions matching TRBD2. Germline CDR1 and CDR2: SGHTA and FQGNSA. Germline trimming cut 1 base from V and 4 bases from J; bases unmatched to any gene: 5. The CDR3 totals 16 residues. The CDR3 loop reads CASSLVRLAVYNEQFF. DNA for the CDR3: TGTGCCAGCAGCTTAGTTAGACTAGCGGTTTACAATGAGCAGTTCTTC.

This clonotype turned up a few times. The V and J genes are TRBV6-5 and TRBJ1-2; D is unclear. CDR3 length: 15 amino acids. Germline V gene data show CDR1 as MNHEY and CDR2 as SVGAGI. V gave up 0 bases and J gave up 0 bases, with 8 bases separating them. CDR3 region: CASSYSHSTNYGYTF. The CDR3 DNA reads TGTGCCAGCAGTTACTCGCACAGCACTAACTATGGCTACACCTTC.

This clonotype was picked up many times. At one end, the junction sequence differs from germline, possibly due to a read error. V is TRBV12-3 or TRBV12-4 and J is TRBJ1-2; maybe TRBD1 (5 bases). CDR3 length: 13 residues. The CDR3: CASRVLRSPGPYF. As DNA, the CDR3 is TGTGCCAGCAGGGTGCTCCGCTCCCCGGGACCTTACTTC.

This chain connects TRBV13 to TRBJ2-3; no firm D call. The ends were cut back, 5 bases at V and 5 bases at J, with 14 bases in the middle. This CDR3 is 14 amino acids long. In germline, CDR1 is PRHDT, CDR2 FYEKMQ (reference sequence). The CDR3 spells CASSPRTDLDTQYF. In nucleotides, the CDR3 is TGTGCCAGCAGCCCCCGGACCGATTTAGATACGCAGTATTTT.

This clonotype showed up many times. V is TRBV18 and J is TRBJ1-2; D gene uncertain. Trimming removed 2 bases at V and 3 bases at J, with 10 bases between. This CDR3 has 14 amino acids. Germline V CDR1 and CDR2: KGHSH, LQKENI. CDR3 protein: CASSPGLDYYGYTF. The CDR3 DNA reads TGTGCCAGCTCACCAGGGCTCGACTACTATGGCTACACCTTC.

This chain joins TRBV28 and TRBJ2-3, with D perhaps assigned TRBD1 or TRBD2 (5 bases each). V gave up 5 bases and J gave up 5 bases, with 14 bases separating them. CDR3 length: 14 residues. Germline assignment: CDR1 MDHEN and CDR2 SYDVKM. The CDR3 DNA reads TGTGCCAGCAGTGAACGGGGACGCGGAGATACGCAGTATTTT. Its protein is CASSERGRGDTQYF.

This clonotype was observed at least ten times. The rearrangement uses TRBV5-4 and TRBJ1-4, with 11 nucleotides matching TRBD1. This CDR3 has 17 residues. V was pared by 5 bases and J by 3 bases, with 9 bases of the junction left unmatched. Germline V gene data show CDR1 as SGHNT and CDR2 as YYREEE (reference sequence). As DNA, the CDR3 is TGTGCCAGCAGTAGGACAGGGGGCGGCCTTGCTAATGAAAAACTGTTTTTT. Amino acid sequence: CASSRTGGGLANEKLFF.

This clonotype was counted ten times or more. The chain joins TRBV29-1 to TRBJ2-3; D may be TRBD2 (6 bases). The CDR3 runs to 16 residues. V gave up 6 bases and J gave up 3 bases, with 22 bases separating them. Germline CDR1 and CDR2: SQVTM and ANQGSEA. CDR3 protein: CSVGTGEGGSTDTQYF. CDR3 nucleotides: TGCAGCGTGGGAACAGGAGAAGGAGGGTCTACAGATACGCAGTATTTT.

This clonotype was counted at least ten times. The chain carries TRBV4-3 and TRBJ2-1; D not resolved. The germline V and J ends were trimmed by 3 bases and 0 bases, with 18 bases remaining between them. Germline assignment: CDR1 LGHNA and CDR2 YSLEER. The CDR3 length is 18 residues. The CDR3 reads CASSQELGSVSSYNEQFF. The CDR3 bases are TGCGCCAGCAGCCAGGAATTGGGATCGGTCAGCTCCTACAATGAGCAGTTCTTC.

This clonotype was observed at least ten times. V and J are TRBV29-1 and TRBJ2-5, with TRBD2 matching over 7 bases. Germline V CDR1 and CDR2: SQVTM, ANQGSEA. With 4 bases clipped from V and 5 bases from J, the junction kept 7 bases outside the gene matches. The CDR3 sequence is 13 residues long. The CDR3 sequence is CSVGSAGRETQYF. The DNA for the CDR3 is TGCAGCGTTGGTTCAGCGGGGCGGGAGACCCAGTACTTC.

This clonotype showed up many times. The chain joins TRBV12-3 or TRBV12-4 to TRBJ1-2, with D possibly TRBD1 on 6 matching bases. With 7 bases removed from V and 0 bases from J, the gap between germline ends came to 15 bases. This CDR3 spans 15 amino acids. CDR3 in DNA: TGTGCCAGCAACCCCGGCAGGGGAGCTAACTATGGCTACACCTTC. It specifies CASNPGRGANYGYTF.

This clonotype was seen repeatedly, ten times or more. The V gene is TRBV7-2, the J gene TRBJ2-2; D possibly corresponds to TRBD2 (5 bases). The germline V and J ends were trimmed by 1 base and 6 bases, with 15 bases remaining between them. The germline V gene has CDR1 SGHTA and CDR2 FQGNSA. This CDR3 region has 16 residues. The CDR3 DNA reads TGTGCCAGCAGCTTAGGAAGTCTAGTACTAGCCGGGGAGCTGTTTTTT. This codes for CASSLGSLVLAGELFF.

This clonotype was seen ten or more times. The genes are TRBV20-1 and TRBJ1-2, with D unresolved. V gave up 0 bases and J gave up 4 bases, with 0 bases separating them. Germline CDR1 and CDR2: DFQATT and SNEGSKA (reference sequence). The CDR3 has 10 amino acids. CDR3 protein: CSARDYGYTF. The CDR3 DNA reads as TGCAGTGCTAGAGACTATGGCTACACCTTC.